Each of the 4 T cell receptor beta chains below was sequenced from the same sample in a study of T cells after yellow fever vaccination. Each CDR3 protein is one row after TCRdb ran MiXCR on the 5' RACE reads. The top ten clones hold approximately 39% of a sample with 100,000 to 150,000 distinct CDR3 sequences, about 8.8% of them seen once. Sample: CD8+ T cells sorted from PBMCs, taken on the day of the yellow fever booster vaccination. These receptors all come from a man between 18 and 35 years old who received the YFV17D yellow fever vaccine.

The J gene is TRBJ1-1, the V gene TRBV4-1; no clear D. From germline, CDR1 is MGHRA and CDR2 YSYEKL. V lost 1 base to trimming and J lost 0 bases, with 6 bases between them. The CDR3 extends over 14 amino acids. The CDR3 sequence is CASSQVALNTEAFF. CDR3 bases: TGCGCCAGCAGCCAAGTCGCATTGAACACTGAAGCTTTCTTT.

This clonotype was seen a few times. This rearrangement joins TRBV19 to TRBJ2-1; 7 positions agree with TRBD2. The ends lost 6 bases at V and 3 bases at J; junction bases unmatched: 5. The CDR3 is 14 residues long. CDR1 and CDR2 from the germline V gene are LNHDA and SQIVND (reference sequence). This CDR3 is CASSTAGFYNEQFF. The CDR3 bases are TGTGCCAGTAGCACAGCGGGGTTCTACAATGAGCAGTTCTTC.

About this clonotype itself: The conserved phenylalanine or tryptophan normally closing the CDR3 is absent here, so this likely arose from a read error. The V gene is TRBV6-2 or TRBV6-3, the J gene TRBJ2-3; D unclear. Trimming cost V 5 bases and J 1 base, with 10 bases left between them. The CDR3 consists of 14 residues. In germline, CDR1 is MNHEY, CDR2 SVGEGT. In DNA form, the CDR3 reads TGTGCCAGCAGTCATGACGGTGGCACAGATACGCAGTATATT. Translated, it gives CASSHDGGTDTQYI.

This rearrangement joins TRBV6-5 to TRBJ1-2; D not resolved. The CDR3 has 14 amino acids. V gave up 0 bases and J gave up 10 bases, with 15 bases separating them. CDR1 and CDR2 (germline): MNHEY, SVGAGI. CDR3 region: CASSYSIQYYVYTF. The CDR3 DNA reads as TGTGCCAGCAGTTACTCGATACAATACTACGTCTACACCTTC.